This T cell receptor (beta chain) is from a study of control samples from healthy donors and cancer patients (dated by TCRdb to 2018 to 2020). The library was generated by the immunoSEQ multiplex PCR assay. This is the immuneACCESS table as TCRdb keeps it, with only in-frame sequences that have V and J called. A part of the clones is gone; compared with another copy, unresolved V genes explain less than half, and the rest is unexplained. The sample table contains tens of thousands of clones; only one count was recorded for approximately 89% of them. Of the sample, roughly 10% is held by the ten largest clones. Based on its abundance in the sample, this clone is medium-sized (0.01 to 0.1%). Its antigen is currently not known. Base qualities are missing; no much larger clone stands one base away. This clonotype originated in a woman aged 60-75 years with lung cancer. Sequenced material: PBMCs.

The CDR3 protein is CASRLGGGNEKLFF. The bases are TGTGCCAGCCGTCTCGGGGGGGGTAATGAAAAACTGTTTTTT. Recombination joined TRBV28 with TRBJ1-4; TRBD1 is a possible D gene, resting on 5 matching bases. The germline V gene gives CDR1 as MDHEN and CDR2 as SYDVKM. V drops 8 bases and J drops 4 bases, leaving 14 bases in between. From the cysteine through the phenylalanine, the CDR3 covers 14 amino acids. The DNA shown is the 42-base CDR3, in frame from base 1.